These 32 T cell receptor beta chains came from one sample sequenced in a study of blood T cell repertoires in COVID-19. The table came from immunoSEQ multiplex PCR; TCRdb's copy has only in-frame clones and leaves some out. The sample has a few hundred thousand clones, under 90% seen once. Sequencing input: peripheral blood. The receptors shown here come from a woman of 80 years or more with active or convalescent COVID-19.

The V gene is TRBV24-1, the J gene TRBJ2-2, with D possibly being TRBD1 (6 bases). Germline V lookup: CDR1 KGHDR, CDR2 SFDVKD. The CDR3 has 16 residues. V lost 6 bases to trimming and J lost 0 bases, with 13 bases between them. CDR3 protein: CATSTSRQANTGELFF. The CDR3 DNA sequence: TGTGCCACCAGTACATCTCGACAGGCGAACACCGGGGAGCTGTTTTTT.

The chain has TRBV7-2 and TRBJ2-7; D might be TRBD1 (6 bases). The germline V and J ends were trimmed by 6 bases and 0 bases, with 12 bases remaining between them. The CDR3 totals 14 residues. Germline CDR1 SGHTA, CDR2 FQGNSA. Here the CDR3 DNA reads TGTGCCAGCAGATTCGACAGGAGCTCCTACGAGCAGTACTTC. Encoded protein: CASRFDRSSYEQYF.

The chain couples TRBV28 to TRBJ2-2; 9 nucleotides agree with TRBD1. The CDR3 covers 17 residues. V gave up 4 bases and J gave up 1 base; unmatched junction bases: 7. Germline CDR1 reads MDHEN; CDR2 reads SYDVKM. CDR3 nucleotides: TGTGCCAGCAGTTCCTCCCCGGGACAGGGGAACACCGGGGAGCTGTTTTTT. It yields the protein CASSSSPGQGNTGELFF.

The rearrangement links TRBV20-1 to TRBJ1-1, with D perhaps TRBD1 (6 bases). The V gene's germline CDR1 is DFQATT and CDR2 SNEGSKA (reference sequence). With 6 bases removed from V and 9 bases from J, the gap between germline ends came to 11 bases. The CDR3 is made up of 10 amino acids. The CDR3 reads CSATRGQAFF. The CDR3 nucleotides read TGCAGTGCGACCAGGGGTCAAGCTTTCTTT.

CDR3 nucleotide sequence: TGCAGTGCTAGACCCACAACATACTACACCTTC. Protein sequence: CSARPTTYYTF. V is TRBV20-1 and J is TRBJ1-2, with D hard to call. Trimming stripped 2 bases from V and 10 bases from J, with 11 bases between. Germline V gene sequence: CDR1 DFQATT, CDR2 SNEGSKA (reference sequence). The length of the CDR3 is 11 residues.

The V call is TRBV11-1, the J call TRBJ2-5, with 10 bases aligning to TRBD2. V shed 5 bases, J shed 12 bases, and the junction held 9 bases outside the gene matches. The CDR3 covers 13 residues. Per germline, CDR1 SGHAT and CDR2 FQDESV (reference sequence). CDR3 protein: CASSRLAGALEYF. The CDR3 coding sequence is TGTGCCAGCAGCCGGCTAGCGGGGGCCCTTGAGTACTTC.

This chain connects TRBV30 to TRBJ1-3; TRBD1 agrees at 9 bases. Germline CDR1 GTSNPN, CDR2 SVGIG (reference sequence). The V and J ends lost 5 bases and 3 bases, in that order; junction bases with no gene match: 5. The length of the CDR3 is 14 residues. The DNA of the CDR3 is TGTGCCTGGGTTACAGGGGGCGGTGGAAACACCATATATTTT. Translated, it gives CAWVTGGGGNTIYF.

V gene TRBV5-1 combines with J gene TRBJ1-2; the D is unclear. Germline V gene data show CDR1 as SGHRS and CDR2 as YFSETQ. The CDR3 has 13 residues. The V gene lost 1 base and the J gene lost 6 bases, with 10 bases spanning the gap. The CDR3 loop is CASSLWQSNGYTF. The CDR3 DNA follows: TGCGCCAGCAGCTTGTGGCAGTCCAATGGCTACACCTTC.

The CDR3 sequence: CASSSRAYEQYF. DNA for the CDR3: TGTGCCAGCAGCTCCCGGGCCTACGAGCAGTACTTC. The chain has TRBV7-8 and TRBJ2-7, with D unresolved. V lost 4 bases to trimming and J lost 2 bases, with 6 bases between them. The CDR3 is made up of 12 amino acids. CDR1 is SGHVS, CDR2 FQNEAQ, per germline.

Worth noting for this clone: A much larger clone is a single base away; this may be a read error. The chain recombines TRBV11-3 with TRBJ1-1; D uncertain. CDR1 is SGHNT and CDR2 is YENEEA in the germline V gene. The length of the CDR3 is 13 residues. Trimming pared 1 base from V and 0 bases from J, leaving 3 bases between. The CDR3 nucleotides are TGTGCCAGCAGCTTAGCAGTGAACACTGAAGCTTTCTTT. It yields the protein CASSLAVNTEAFF. The variable domain in full, with the rest retrieved from reference TRBV11-3 and TRBJ1-1, is EAGVVQSPRYKIIEKKQPVAFWCNPISGHNTLYWYLQNLGQGPELLIRYENEEAVDDSQLPKDRFSAERLKGVDSTLKIQPAELGDSAVYLCASSLAVNTEAFFGQGTRLTVV.

The chain links TRBV4-3 to TRBJ1-1, with unresolved D. V was trimmed by 3 bases and J by 1 base, leaving 12 bases between them. Germline CDR1 and CDR2: LGHNA and YSLEER. This CDR3 is 15 amino acids long. The CDR3 nucleotides read TGCGCCAGCAGCCAGGTGGTACAGACGAACACTGAAGCTTTCTTT. Encoded protein: CASSQVVQTNTEAFF.

The chain links TRBV4-1 to TRBJ1-6; 7 bases agree with TRBD1. The CDR3 extends over 19 amino acids. J gave up 5 bases and V 0 bases, and 13 bases lay outside the gene matches. In germline, CDR1 is MGHRA, CDR2 YSYEKL. The CDR3 sequence is CASSQEPEATGNDNSPLHF. In DNA form, the CDR3 reads TGCGCCAGCAGCCAAGAACCAGAAGCGACAGGGAATGATAATTCACCCCTCCACTTT.

The chain joins TRBV30 to TRBJ2-3; TRBD2 matches 8 bases. CDR3 length equals 15 residues. The germline gives CDR1 GTSNPN, CDR2 SVGIG (reference sequence). After removal of 3 bases from V and 1 base from J, the junction contained 6 bases not matched to a gene. The CDR3 spells CAWRAALAGTDTQYF. Written as DNA, the CDR3 is TGTGCCTGGAGAGCGGCACTAGCGGGCACAGATACGCAGTATTTT.

The chain is built from TRBV5-5 and TRBJ2-7; 14 bases line up with TRBD2. The CDR3 totals 17 residues. CDR1 is SGHKS, CDR2 YYEKEE, per germline (reference sequence). The trim removed 5 bases at V and 7 bases at J, leaving 14 bases unmatched. The chain's CDR3 is CASRVGTSGSSNWEQYF. The CDR3 DNA sequence: TGTGCCAGCAGGGTCGGGACTAGCGGGAGCTCGAATTGGGAGCAGTACTTC.

This chain joins TRBV29-1 and TRBJ1-4, with D tentatively TRBD1 (6 bases). Per germline, CDR1 SQVTM and CDR2 ANQGSEA. The V end lost 7 bases, the J end lost 7 bases, and 16 bases lay between the germline ends. The CDR3 contains 13 residues. CDR3 amino acids: CSAEGGASEKLFF. The CDR3 DNA reads TGCAGCGCCGAAGGGGGGGCCAGTGAAAAACTGTTTTTT.

The chain employs TRBV13 and TRBJ1-2; 8 positions agree with TRBD1. CDR3 length equals 14 residues. V lost 5 bases to trimming and J lost 4 bases; unmatched junction nucleotides: 6. In germline, CDR1 is PRHDT, CDR2 FYEKMQ (reference sequence). The CDR3 DNA reads TGTGCCAGCAGCCGCAACAGGGGGGCCTATGGCTACACCTTC. Its protein product is CASSRNRGAYGYTF.

The table lists this clone with a few counts. The CDR3 nucleotides are TGTGCCAGCAGCTTACTCTCAGGGGTCTCCTACGAGCAGTACTTC. This gives the protein CASSLLSGVSYEQYF. V usage is TRBV11-1 and J usage is TRBJ2-7; D might be TRBD1 (6 bases). The CDR3 sequence is 15 residues long. V was clipped by 2 bases and J by 0 bases, with 11 bases between them. The germline CDR1 and CDR2 sequences are SGHAT and FQDESV (reference sequence).

The V gene is TRBV12-3 or TRBV12-4, the J gene TRBJ1-5; 7 nucleotides match TRBD1. The CDR3 covers 13 residues. Losses at the gene ends were 6 bases for V and 5 bases for J; bases not matched to a gene: 4. This CDR3 is CASSRDSYQPQHF. The CDR3 nucleotides are TGTGCCAGCAGCCGGGACAGCTATCAGCCCCAGCATTTT.

This clone was recorded a few times. The rearrangement links TRBV5-4 to TRBJ2-2; 8 bases map to TRBD1. CDR3 size: 16 residues. Germline CDR1 reads SGHNT; CDR2 reads YYREEE (reference sequence). With V trimmed by 2 bases and J by 1 base, 4 bases remained unmatched. CDR3 nucleotides: TGTGCCAGCAGCTTAACCGGGACAGGGAACACCGGGGAGCTGTTTTTT. Encoded protein: CASSLTGTGNTGELFF.

The CDR3 DNA is TGTGCCAGCAGCCAAGGCGGGGGGGCTTATAATGAGCAGTTCTTC. Its translation is CASSQGGGAYNEQFF. The rearrangement joins TRBV3-1 (or the pseudogene TRBV3-2) to TRBJ2-1; 9 bases fit TRBD2. J was trimmed by 7 bases and V by 1 base; bases with no gene match: 5. The CDR3 has 15 residues. The germline gives CDR1 LGHDT, CDR2 YNNKEL (reference sequence).

This chain connects TRBV5-4 to TRBJ1-1; tentatively, D is TRBD1 (6 bases). Germline values: CDR1 SGHNT, CDR2 YYREEE (reference sequence). The V gene lost 6 bases and the J gene lost 2 bases, with 20 bases spanning the gap. The CDR3 contains 16 residues. CDR3 loop: CASNSGSGGDNTEAFF. The CDR3, as DNA: TGTGCCAGCAACTCGGGAAGCGGGGGCGATAACACTGAAGCTTTCTTT. Full variable domain (outside the CDR3, taken from reference TRBV5-4 and TRBJ1-1): ETGVTQSPTHLIKTRGQQVTLRCSSQSGHNTVSWYQQALGQGPQFIFQYYREEENGRGNFPPRFSGLQFPNYSSELNVNALELDDSALYLCASNSGSGGDNTEAFFGQGTRLTVV.

This CDR3 is CASSPLNQPQHF. CDR3 in DNA: TGTGCCAGCAGTCCCCTTAATCAGCCCCAGCATTTT. V usage is TRBV28 and J usage is TRBJ1-5; D uncertain. The CDR3 totals 12 residues. V lost 5 bases and J 4 bases, leaving 6 bases between the germline ends. Germline V gives CDR1 MDHEN, CDR2 SYDVKM.

This chain links TRBV27 with TRBJ2-4, with 10 bases that match TRBD2. V shed 0 bases, J shed 1 base, and the junction held 6 bases outside the gene matches. The CDR3 is made up of 18 amino acids. From germline, CDR1 is MNHEY and CDR2 SMNVEV (reference sequence). Here the CDR3 reads CASSLSSGRRGAKNIQYF. The CDR3 nucleotides are TGTGCCAGCAGTTTATCTAGCGGGAGGAGGGGGGCCAAAAACATTCAGTACTTC.

This sequence joins TRBV5-1 and TRBJ2-3; TRBD2 might be the D (6 bases). Germline values: CDR1 SGHRS, CDR2 YFSETQ. Trimming shortened V by 5 bases and J by 0 bases, and 13 bases separated the two germline ends. The CDR3 is made up of 15 amino acids. The CDR3 sequence: CASRRAGTSTDTQYF. The CDR3 nucleotides read TGCGCCAGCAGACGCGCCGGGACTAGCACAGATACGCAGTATTTT.

This clone was observed a few times. The chain links TRBV29-1 to TRBJ1-5, with a tentative D call TRBD1 (6 bases). Germline V gene data show CDR1 as SQVTM and CDR2 as ANQGSEA. This CDR3 contains 15 residues. Trimming cost V 7 bases and J 2 bases, with 18 bases left between them. CDR3 in amino acids: CSDRGQPAGNQPQHF. The DNA for the CDR3 is TGCAGCGACCGCGGACAGCCGGCCGGCAATCAGCCCCAGCATTTT. The variable domain in full, with the rest retrieved from reference TRBV29-1 and TRBJ1-5, is SAVISQKPSRDICQRGTSLTIQCQVDSQVTMMFWYRQQPGQSLTLIATANQGSEATYESGFVIDKFPISRPNLTFSTLTVSNMSPEDSSIYLCSDRGQPAGNQPQHFGDGTRLSIL.

The J gene is TRBJ2-3, the V gene TRBV5-1; 8 nucleotides agree with TRBD1. Germline CDR1 SGHRS, CDR2 YFSETQ. This CDR3 has 15 amino acids. Trimming removed 4 bases from V and 4 bases from J; junction bases left unmatched: 8. The DNA for the CDR3 is TGCGCCAGCAGCGGGAGCAGGGGGCGTGCAGATACGCAGTATTTT. This codes for CASSGSRGRADTQYF.

The V gene is TRBV5-1, the J gene TRBJ2-7; 13 nucleotides match TRBD2. Per the germline V gene, CDR1 is SGHRS and CDR2 is YFSETQ. Germline trimming cut 4 bases from V and 1 base from J; bases unmatched to any gene: 14. The CDR3 has 19 amino acids. The CDR3 region is CASSPRTSGRVRGSYEQYF. DNA for the CDR3: TGCGCCAGCAGCCCACGCACTAGCGGGAGGGTCCGTGGATCCTACGAGCAGTACTTC.

The chain employs TRBV19 and TRBJ1-4; TRBD1 aligns across 9 bases. The V gene end was trimmed by 6 bases and the J gene end by 5 bases; junction bases not matched to a gene: 7. This CDR3 region has 15 residues. Germline assignment: CDR1 LNHDA and CDR2 SQIVND (reference sequence). The CDR3 nucleotides are TGTGCCAGTAGGAAAGACAGGGGGGGAAATGAAAAACTGTTTTTT. Protein: CASRKDRGGNEKLFF.

The genes are TRBV9 and TRBJ2-2, with D maybe TRBD2 (6 bases). Germline lookup yields CDR1 SGDLS and CDR2 YYNGEE. Trimming pared 0 bases from V and 7 bases from J, leaving 13 bases between. CDR3 size: 15 residues. CDR3 region: CASSVVEGRVGELFF. In DNA, the CDR3 is TGTGCCAGCAGCGTAGTGGAGGGTCGGGTCGGGGAGCTGTTTTTT.

The rearrangement joins TRBV5-1 to TRBJ2-2; D is unclear. Per germline, CDR1 SGHRS and CDR2 YFSETQ. Trimming pared 2 bases from V and 0 bases from J, leaving 20 bases between. There are 19 residues in the CDR3. The CDR3 protein is CASSLFHLESNANTGELFF. The CDR3 DNA follows: TGCGCCAGCAGCTTATTTCACCTAGAGAGCAACGCGAACACCGGGGAGCTGTTTTTT. Using reference TRBV5-1 and TRBJ2-2 for the parts outside the CDR3, the full variable domain is KAGVTQTPRYLIKTRGQQVTLSCSPISGHRSVSWYQQTPGQGLQFLFEYFSETQRNKGNFPGRFSGRQFSNSRSEMNVSTLELGDSALYLCASSLFHLESNANTGELFFGEGSRLTVL.

A remark on this clone: Other nucleotide sequences from this sample produce the same CDR3. V is TRBV27 and J is TRBJ1-6; no clear D gene. The V end was cut by 3 bases, the J end by 7 bases, with 4 bases between. This CDR3 comprises 12 residues. CDR1 and CDR2 (germline): MNHEY, SMNVEV (reference sequence). CDR3 residues: CASSFPNSPLHF. The CDR3 DNA sequence: TGTGCCAGCAGTTTTCCGAATTCACCCCTCCACTTT.

The chain joins TRBV7-2 to TRBJ2-7; 7 bases line up with TRBD1. The CDR3 spans 14 residues. The germline CDR1 and CDR2 sequences are SGHTA and FQGNSA. With V trimmed by 5 bases and J by 4 bases, 8 bases remained unmatched. The CDR3 DNA is TGTGCCAGCAGCGAACAGGGGCGCCAATACGAGCAGTACTTC. This sequence encodes CASSEQGRQYEQYF.